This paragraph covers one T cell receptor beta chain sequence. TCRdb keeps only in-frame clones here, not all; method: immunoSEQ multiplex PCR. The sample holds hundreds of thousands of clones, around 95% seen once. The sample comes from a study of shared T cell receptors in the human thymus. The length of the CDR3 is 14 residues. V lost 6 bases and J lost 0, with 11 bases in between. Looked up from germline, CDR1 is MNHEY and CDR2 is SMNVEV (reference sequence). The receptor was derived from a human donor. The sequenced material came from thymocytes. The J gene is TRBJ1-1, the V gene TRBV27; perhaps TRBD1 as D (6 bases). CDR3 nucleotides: TGTGCCAGCAGCCTGGACAGATTGAACACTGAAGCTTTCTTT. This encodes CASSLDRLNTEAFF.